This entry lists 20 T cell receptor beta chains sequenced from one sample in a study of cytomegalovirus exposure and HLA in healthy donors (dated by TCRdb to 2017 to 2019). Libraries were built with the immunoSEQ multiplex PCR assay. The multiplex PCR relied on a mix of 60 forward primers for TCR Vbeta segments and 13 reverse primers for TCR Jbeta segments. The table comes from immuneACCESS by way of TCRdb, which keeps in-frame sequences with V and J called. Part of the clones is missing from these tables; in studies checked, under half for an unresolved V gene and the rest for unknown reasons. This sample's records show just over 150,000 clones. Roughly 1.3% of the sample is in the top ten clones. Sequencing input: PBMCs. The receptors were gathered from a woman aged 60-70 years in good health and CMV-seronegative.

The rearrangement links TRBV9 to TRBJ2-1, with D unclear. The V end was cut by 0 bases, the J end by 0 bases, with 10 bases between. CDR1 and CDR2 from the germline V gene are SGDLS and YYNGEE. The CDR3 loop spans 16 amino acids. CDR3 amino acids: CASSVEPLSSYNEQFF. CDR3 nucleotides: TGTGCCAGCAGCGTAGAACCCCTGAGCTCCTACAATGAGCAGTTCTTC.

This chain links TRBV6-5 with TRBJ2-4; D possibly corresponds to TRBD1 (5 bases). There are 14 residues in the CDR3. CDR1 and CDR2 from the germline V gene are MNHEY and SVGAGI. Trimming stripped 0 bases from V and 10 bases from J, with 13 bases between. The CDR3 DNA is TGTGCCAGCAGTTACTCGGGGCCCCGAGGAATTCAGTACTTC. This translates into CASSYSGPRGIQYF.

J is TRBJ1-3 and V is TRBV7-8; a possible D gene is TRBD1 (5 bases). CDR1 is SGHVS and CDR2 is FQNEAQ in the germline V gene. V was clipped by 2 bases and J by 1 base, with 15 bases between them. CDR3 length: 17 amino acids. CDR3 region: CASSLLRGGSSGNTIYF. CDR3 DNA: TGTGCCAGCAGCTTACTTCGGGGGGGGTCTTCTGGAAACACCATATATTTT.

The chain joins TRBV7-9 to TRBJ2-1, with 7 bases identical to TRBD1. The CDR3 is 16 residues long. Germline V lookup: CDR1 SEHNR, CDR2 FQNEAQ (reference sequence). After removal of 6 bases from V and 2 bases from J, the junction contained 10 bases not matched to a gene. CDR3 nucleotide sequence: TGTGCCAGCAGGTACGCCAGGGGGAGCGCCTACAATGAGCAGTTCTTC. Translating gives CASRYARGSAYNEQFF.

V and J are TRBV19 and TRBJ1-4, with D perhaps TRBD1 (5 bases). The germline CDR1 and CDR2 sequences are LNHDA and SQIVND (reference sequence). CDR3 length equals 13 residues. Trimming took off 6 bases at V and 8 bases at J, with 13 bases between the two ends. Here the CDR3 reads CASSLHSGEKLFF. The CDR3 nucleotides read TGTGCCAGTAGCCTCCACTCAGGGGAAAAACTGTTTTTT.

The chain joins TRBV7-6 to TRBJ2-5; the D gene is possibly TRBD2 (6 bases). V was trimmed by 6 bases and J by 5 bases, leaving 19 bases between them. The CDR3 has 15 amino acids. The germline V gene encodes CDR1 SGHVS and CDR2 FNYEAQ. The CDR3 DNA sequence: TGTGCCAGCAGTCCTCCCGCAGCGGGCCTGGAGACCCAGTACTTC. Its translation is CASSPPAAGLETQYF.

CDR3 loop: CASSDTGSGQIYEQYF. The CDR3 DNA sequence: TGCGCCAGCAGTGATACAGGCTCAGGTCAGATCTACGAGCAGTACTTC. This chain uses TRBV10-1 with TRBJ2-7; TRBD1 is a possible D gene (5 bases). The CDR3 has 16 residues. Germline V gene sequence: CDR1 WNHNN, CDR2 SYGVQD (reference sequence). The ends were cut back, 3 bases at V and 3 bases at J, with 18 bases in the middle.

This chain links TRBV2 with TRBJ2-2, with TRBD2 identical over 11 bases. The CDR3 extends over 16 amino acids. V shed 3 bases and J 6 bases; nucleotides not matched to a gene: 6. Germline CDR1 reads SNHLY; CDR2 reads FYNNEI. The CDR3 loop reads CASSEVSGRASGELFF. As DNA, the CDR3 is TGTGCCAGCAGTGAGGTTAGCGGGAGGGCTTCCGGGGAGCTGTTTTTT.

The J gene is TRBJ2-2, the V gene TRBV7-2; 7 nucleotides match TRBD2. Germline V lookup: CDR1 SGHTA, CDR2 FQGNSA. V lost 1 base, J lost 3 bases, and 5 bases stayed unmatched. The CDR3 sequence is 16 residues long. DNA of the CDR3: TGTGCCAGCAGCTTAGGAGTCGCGGGAGACACCGGGGAGCTGTTTTTT. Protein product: CASSLGVAGDTGELFF.

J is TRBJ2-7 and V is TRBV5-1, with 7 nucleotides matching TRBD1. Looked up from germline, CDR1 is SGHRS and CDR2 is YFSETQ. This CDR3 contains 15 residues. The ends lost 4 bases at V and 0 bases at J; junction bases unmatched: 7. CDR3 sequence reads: CASSAQGSSSYEQYF. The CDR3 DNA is TGCGCCAGCAGCGCACAGGGGTCCAGCTCCTACGAGCAGTACTTC.

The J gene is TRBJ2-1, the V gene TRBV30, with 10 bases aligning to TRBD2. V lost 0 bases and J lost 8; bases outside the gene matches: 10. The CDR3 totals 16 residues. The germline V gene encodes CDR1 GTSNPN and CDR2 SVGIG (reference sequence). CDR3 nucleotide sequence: TGTGCCTGGAGTGTAAGGTCCGGACTAGCGGTGCATGAGCAGTTCTTC. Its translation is CAWSVRSGLAVHEQFF.

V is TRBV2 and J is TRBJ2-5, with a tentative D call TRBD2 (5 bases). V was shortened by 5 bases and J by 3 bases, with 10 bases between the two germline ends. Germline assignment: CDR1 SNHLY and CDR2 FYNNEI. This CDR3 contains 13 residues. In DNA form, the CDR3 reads TGTGCCAGCAGTAGGGAGTCGGAAGAGACCCAGTACTTC. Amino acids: CASSRESEETQYF.

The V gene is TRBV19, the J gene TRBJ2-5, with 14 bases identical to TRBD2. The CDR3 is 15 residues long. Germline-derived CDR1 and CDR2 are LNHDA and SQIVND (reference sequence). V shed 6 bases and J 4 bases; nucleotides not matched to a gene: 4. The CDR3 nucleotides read TGTGCCAGTAGGCGGACTAGCGGGGGGATAGAGACCCAGTACTTC. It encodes CASRRTSGGIETQYF.

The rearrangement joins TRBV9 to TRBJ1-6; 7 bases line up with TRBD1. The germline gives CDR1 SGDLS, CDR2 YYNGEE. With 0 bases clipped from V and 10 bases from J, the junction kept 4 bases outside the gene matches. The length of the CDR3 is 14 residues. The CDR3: CASSVATGDSPLHF. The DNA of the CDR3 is TGTGCCAGCAGCGTAGCTACAGGGGACTCACCCCTCCACTTT.

The DNA of the CDR3 is TGTGCCAGCTCACCTTCCCCCTATCAGCCCCAGCATTTT. This sequence encodes CASSPSPYQPQHF. The V and J genes are TRBV18 and TRBJ1-5, with no clear D. The CDR3 is 13 residues long. Germline loops: CDR1 KGHSH, CDR2 LQKENI. The V and J ends lost 3 bases and 5 bases respectively, with 8 bases between them.

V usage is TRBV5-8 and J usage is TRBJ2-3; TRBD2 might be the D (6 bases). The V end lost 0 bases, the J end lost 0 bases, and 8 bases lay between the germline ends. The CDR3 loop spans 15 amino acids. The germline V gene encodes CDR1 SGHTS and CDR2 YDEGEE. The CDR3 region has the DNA TGTGCCAGCAGCTTGGTCGGGGGAAGCACAGATACGCAGTATTTT. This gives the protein CASSLVGGSTDTQYF. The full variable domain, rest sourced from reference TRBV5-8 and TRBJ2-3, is EAGVTQSPTHLIKTRGQQATLRCSPISGHTSVYWYQQALGLGLQFLLWYDEGEERNRGNFPPRFSGRQFPNYSSELNVNALELEDSALYLCASSLVGGSTDTQYFGPGTRLTVL.

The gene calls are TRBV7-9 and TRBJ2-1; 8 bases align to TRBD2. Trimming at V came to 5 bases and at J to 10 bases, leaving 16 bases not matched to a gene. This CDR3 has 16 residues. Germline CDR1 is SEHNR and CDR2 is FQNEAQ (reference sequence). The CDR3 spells CASSLQIAGSGQEQFF. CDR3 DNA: TGTGCCAGCAGCCTCCAGATAGCGGGGTCCGGACAAGAGCAGTTCTTC. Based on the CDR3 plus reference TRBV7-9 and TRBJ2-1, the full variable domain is DTGVSQNPRHKITKRGQNVTFRCDPISEHNRLYWYRQTLGQGPEFLTYFQNEAQLEKSRLLSDRFSAERPKGSFSTLEIQRTEQGDSAMYLCASSLQIAGSGQEQFFGPGTRLTVL.

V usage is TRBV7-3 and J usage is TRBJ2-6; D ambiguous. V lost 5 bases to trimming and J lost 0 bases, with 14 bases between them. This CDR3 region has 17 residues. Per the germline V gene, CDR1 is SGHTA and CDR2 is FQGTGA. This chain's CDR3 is CASSRRGVRSGANVLTF. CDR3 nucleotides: TGTGCCAGCAGCCGCAGAGGAGTGCGCTCTGGGGCCAACGTCCTGACTTTC.

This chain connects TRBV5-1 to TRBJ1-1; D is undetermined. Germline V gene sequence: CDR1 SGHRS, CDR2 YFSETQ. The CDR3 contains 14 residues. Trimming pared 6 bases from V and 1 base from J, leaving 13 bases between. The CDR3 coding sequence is TGCGCCAGCACCCTGACAAGCCAGAACACTGAAGCTTTCTTT. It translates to CASTLTSQNTEAFF. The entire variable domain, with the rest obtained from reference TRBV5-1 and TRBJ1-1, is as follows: KAGVTQTPRYLIKTRGQQVTLSCSPISGHRSVSWYQQTPGQGLQFLFEYFSETQRNKGNFPGRFSGRQFSNSRSEMNVSTLELGDSALYLCASTLTSQNTEAFFGQGTRLTVV.

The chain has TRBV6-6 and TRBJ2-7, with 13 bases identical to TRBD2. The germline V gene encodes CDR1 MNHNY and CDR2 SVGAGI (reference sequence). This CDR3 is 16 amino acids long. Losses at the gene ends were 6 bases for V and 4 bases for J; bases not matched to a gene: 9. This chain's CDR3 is CASSQRLAGGIYEQYF. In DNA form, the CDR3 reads TGTGCCAGCAGCCAACGACTAGCGGGAGGTATTTACGAGCAGTACTTC.